The 12 T cell receptor beta chains reported below all come from one sample, sequenced in a study of T cell changes during pregnancy in multiple sclerosis. The data were produced by immunoSEQ multiplex PCR, yet TCRdb's version contains in-frame clones alone and is incomplete. This sample yields some 38,000 clones, of which 91% are seen a single time; about 12% belongs to the top ten. The sequencing used CD8+ T cells from peripheral blood mononuclear cells, collected after pregnancy. The origin of the receptors is a female donor with multiple sclerosis, enrolled in a pregnancy study.

This chain uses TRBV11-2 with TRBJ1-1, with 7 bases aligning to TRBD1. Losses at the gene ends were 3 bases for V and 1 base for J; bases not matched to a gene: 11. Germline values: CDR1 SGHAT, CDR2 FQNNGV. The CDR3 has 17 amino acids. CDR3 amino acids: CASSLIPWDSWNTEAFF. In DNA form, the CDR3 reads TGTGCCAGCAGCTTGATACCCTGGGACAGCTGGAACACTGAAGCTTTCTTT.

V is TRBV7-9 and J is TRBJ2-7, with D possibly TRBD2 on 6 matching bases. This CDR3 region has 13 residues. V dropped 4 bases and J dropped 4 bases, with 11 bases sitting between them. The germline CDR1 and CDR2 sequences are SEHNR and FQNEAQ (reference sequence). The CDR3 loop reads CASSSPGGYEQYF. CDR3 nucleotides: TGTGCCAGCAGCTCCCCCGGGGGATACGAGCAGTACTTC. The variable domain in full, completed from reference TRBV7-9 and TRBJ2-7, reads DTGVSQNPRHKITKRGQNVTFRCDPISEHNRLYWYRQTLGQGPEFLTYFQNEAQLEKSRLLSDRFSAERPKGSFSTLEIQRTEQGDSAMYLCASSSPGGYEQYFGPGTRLTVT.

The CDR3 region is CASSDRKKAFF. CDR3 DNA sequence: TGTGCCAGCAGTGACAGGAAGAAAGCTTTCTTT. The J gene is TRBJ1-1, the V gene TRBV27, with D possibly being TRBD1 (6 bases). Germline lookup yields CDR1 MNHEY and CDR2 SMNVEV (reference sequence). The CDR3 contains 11 residues. V lost 5 bases and J 9 bases, leaving 10 bases between the germline ends.

The chain employs TRBV27 and TRBJ2-1; D gene unclear. The germline gives CDR1 MNHEY, CDR2 SMNVEV (reference sequence). This CDR3 is 11 amino acids long. Between the trimmed V and J ends, which lost 6 bases and 3 bases, there was a span of 3 bases. The CDR3 DNA follows: TGTGCCAGCAGCCTCTACAATGAGCAGTTCTTC. This sequence encodes CASSLYNEQFF.

CDR3: CSAFFYNEQFF. CDR3 sequence (DNA): TGCAGTGCTTTCTTTTACAATGAGCAGTTCTTC. The J gene is TRBJ2-1, the V gene TRBV20-1, with no clear D. CDR1 and CDR2 (germline): DFQATT, SNEGSKA (reference sequence). The V end lost 5 bases, the J end lost 4 bases, and 6 bases lay between the germline ends. The CDR3 consists of 11 residues.

The chain recombines TRBV7-9 with TRBJ2-2; 11 bases are a match to TRBD1. The CDR3 has 16 residues. Germline loops: CDR1 SEHNR, CDR2 FQNEAQ (reference sequence). The V segment lost 3 bases and the J segment 6 bases; nucleotides outside the gene matches: 6. CDR3 in amino acids: CASSFLWGQGAGELFF. As DNA, the CDR3 is TGTGCCAGCAGCTTCCTTTGGGGACAGGGGGCCGGGGAGCTGTTTTTT.

The V gene is TRBV5-1, the J gene TRBJ2-2; 7 bases match TRBD1. CDR1 is SGHRS, CDR2 YFSETQ, per germline. Unmatched junction bases numbered 13, after V lost 3 bases and J lost 2 bases. There are 18 residues in the CDR3. CDR3 DNA: TGCGCCAGCAGCTCATACCCCGTAGGACAGGCTAACACCGGGGAGCTGTTTTTT. This translates into CASSSYPVGQANTGELFF.

The V call is TRBV7-2, the J call TRBJ1-1; D is ambiguous. In germline, CDR1 is SGHTA, CDR2 FQGNSA. V was pared by 0 bases and J by 4 bases, with 9 bases between. This CDR3 comprises 14 residues. Here the CDR3 DNA reads TGTGCCAGCAGCTTAGCCCGCGGGAGCACTGAAGCTTTCTTT. It specifies CASSLARGSTEAFF.

This chain joins TRBV27 and TRBJ2-1, with D tentatively TRBD2 (6 bases). The CDR3 runs to 15 residues. The germline CDR1 and CDR2 sequences are MNHEY and SMNVEV (reference sequence). V lost 6 bases to trimming and J lost 0 bases, with 12 bases between them. CDR3 DNA sequence: TGTGCCAGCAGCGGAGGGCCTAGCTCCTACAATGAGCAGTTCTTC. Translating gives CASSGGPSSYNEQFF.

This clone was picked up one time. The V call is TRBV14, the J call TRBJ1-4; 8 nucleotides agree with TRBD1. The CDR3 runs 15 residues. The J segment lost 5 bases and the V segment lost 6 bases, leaving 8 bases of the junction unmatched. Germline CDR1 reads SGHDN; CDR2 reads FVKESK. In DNA form, the CDR3 reads TGTGCCAGCAGTCTAGGGGGACAGGCGAATGAAAAACTGTTTTTT. The encoded protein is CASSLGGQANEKLFF.

This clone was observed a few times. The rearrangement joins TRBV19 to TRBJ2-7, with TRBD2 identical over 13 bases. With V trimmed by 8 bases and J by 4 bases, 5 bases remained unmatched. This CDR3 region has 14 residues. CDR1 and CDR2 (germline): LNHDA, SQIVND (reference sequence). The CDR3 spells CASRLAGGGYEQYF. CDR3 nucleotides: TGTGCCAGTCGACTAGCGGGAGGAGGATACGAGCAGTACTTC.

The chain couples TRBV4-2 to TRBJ1-1, with D maybe TRBD1 (5 bases). Germline CDR1 LGHNA, CDR2 YNFKEQ. Trimming shortened V by 4 bases and J by 8 bases, and 14 bases separated the two germline ends. The CDR3 runs 13 residues. Here the CDR3 reads CASSPFQGLEAFF. As DNA, the CDR3 is TGTGCCAGCAGCCCTTTTCAGGGCCTAGAAGCTTTCTTT.